This T cell receptor beta chain is from a study of T cells in Graves' hyperthyroidism and ophthalmopathy. Study background: Peripheral blood specimens were obtained at initial diagnosis, prior to any treatment. Overall study findings and caveats: Within blood appeared most thyroid clonotypes that had expanded above 0.001.

Template material for amplifying TCR beta CDR3 regions consisted of RNA transcripts. HTBI primers were the set used in a first-round RT-PCR of the TCR CDR3. From the multiplex PCR reads, TCRdb called clonotypes with MiXCR, one entry per CDR3 protein. The profile covers roughly 420,000 distinct CDR3 sequences, with about a sixth appearing a single time and approximately 14% taken by the ten largest. The CDR3 is 15 amino acids. Germline trimming cut 4 bases from V and 5 bases from J; bases unmatched to any gene: 6. Germline CDR1 SGHRS, CDR2 YFSETQ. This clonotype was found many times. Antigen unknown. The study based diagnoses on clinical symptoms, serum thyroxine and TRAb, thyroid ultrasound and orbital computed tomography. PBMCs were sourced from more than 9 ml fresh peripheral blood.

The sequenced material came from blood. This chain uses TRBV5-1 with TRBJ1-4; 9 nucleotides agree with TRBD1. The receptor's source is a young woman with Graves' hyperthyroidism. CDR3 residues: CASSPDGTGNEKLFF. The CDR3 DNA follows: TGCGCCAGCAGCCCGGACGGGACAGGGAATGAAAAACTGTTTTTT.